This TCR beta chain was documented in a study of metastatic and nonmetastatic thyroid tumors. TCRdb redid the clone calls on the PCR reads using MiXCR. The table shows some 19,000 clones, with 20% to 30% occurring only once. This clone was counted many times. All patients were untreated before thyroid surgery. Deletions cut 6 bases from V and 2 bases from J, with 20 bases between. The germline gives CDR1 SGHNT, CDR2 YYREEE (reference sequence). The CDR3 is 16 residues long. The gene calls are TRBV5-4 and TRBJ1-2; D is possibly TRBD1 (6 bases). The receptor comes from a male donor with papillary thyroid cancer or a benign thyroid nodule (not recorded which). Some clones in this sample may be carry-over from other donors' samples. The material sequenced was blood. The CDR3 here is CASIITPDRQNYGYTF. Here the CDR3 DNA reads TGTGCCAGCATAATCACTCCGGACAGACAAAACTATGGCTACACCTTC.